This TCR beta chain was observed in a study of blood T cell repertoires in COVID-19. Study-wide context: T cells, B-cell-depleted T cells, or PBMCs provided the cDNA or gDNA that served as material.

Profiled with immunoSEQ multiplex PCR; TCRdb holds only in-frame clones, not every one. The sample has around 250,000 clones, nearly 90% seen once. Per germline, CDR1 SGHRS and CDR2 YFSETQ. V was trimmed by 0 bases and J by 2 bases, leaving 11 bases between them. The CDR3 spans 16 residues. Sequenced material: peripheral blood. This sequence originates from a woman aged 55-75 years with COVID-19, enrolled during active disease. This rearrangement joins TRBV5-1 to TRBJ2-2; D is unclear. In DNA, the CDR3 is TGCGCCAGCAGCTTGGAATCTCCAGGTAACACCGGGGAGCTGTTTTTT. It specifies CASSLESPGNTGELFF.